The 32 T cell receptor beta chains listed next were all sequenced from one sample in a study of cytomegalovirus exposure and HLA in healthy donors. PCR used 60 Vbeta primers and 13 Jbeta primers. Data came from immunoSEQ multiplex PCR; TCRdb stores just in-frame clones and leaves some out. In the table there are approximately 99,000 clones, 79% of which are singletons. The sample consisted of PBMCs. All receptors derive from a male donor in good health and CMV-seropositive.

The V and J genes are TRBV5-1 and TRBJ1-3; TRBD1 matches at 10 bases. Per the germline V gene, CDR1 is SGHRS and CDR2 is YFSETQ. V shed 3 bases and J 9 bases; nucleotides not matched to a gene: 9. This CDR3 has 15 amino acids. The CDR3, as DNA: TGCGCCAGCAGCTCCGGGACAGGGGCTCTTGGCACCATATATTTT. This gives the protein CASSSGTGALGTIYF.

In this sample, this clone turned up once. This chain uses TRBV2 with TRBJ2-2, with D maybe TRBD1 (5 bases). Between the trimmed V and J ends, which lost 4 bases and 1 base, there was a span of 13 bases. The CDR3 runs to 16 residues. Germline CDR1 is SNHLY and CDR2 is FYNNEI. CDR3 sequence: CASSAQGIKNTGELFF. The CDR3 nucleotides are TGTGCCAGCAGTGCTCAGGGAATTAAGAACACCGGGGAGCTGTTTTTT.

The CDR3 DNA reads as TGTGCCAGCCTAGGGGATCAAGAGACCCAGTACTTC. It yields the protein CASLGDQETQYF. This chain links TRBV18 with TRBJ2-5; D perhaps matches TRBD1 (5 bases). Trimming took 8 bases from V and 2 from J, leaving 9 bases between them. The CDR3 length is 12 residues. The germline V gene has CDR1 KGHSH and CDR2 LQKENI.

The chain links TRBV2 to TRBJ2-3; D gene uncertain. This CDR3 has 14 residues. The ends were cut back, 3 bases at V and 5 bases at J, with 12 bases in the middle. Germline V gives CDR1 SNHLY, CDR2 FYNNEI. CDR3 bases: TGTGCCAGCAGTGAGGGTTCCCCAGGAGATACGCAGTATTTT. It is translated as CASSEGSPGDTQYF.

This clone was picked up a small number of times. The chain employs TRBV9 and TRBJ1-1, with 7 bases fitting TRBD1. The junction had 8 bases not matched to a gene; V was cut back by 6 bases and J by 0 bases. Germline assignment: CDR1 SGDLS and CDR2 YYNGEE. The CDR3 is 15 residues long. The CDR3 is CASNPSGGMNTEAFF. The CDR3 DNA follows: TGTGCCAGCAACCCGTCAGGGGGGATGAACACTGAAGCTTTCTTT. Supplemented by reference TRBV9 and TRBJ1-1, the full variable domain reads DSGVTQTPKHLITATGQRVTLRCSPRSGDLSVYWYQQSLDQGLQFLIQYYNGEERAKGNILERFSAQQFPDLHSELNLSSLELGDSALYFCASNPSGGMNTEAFFGQGTRLTVV.

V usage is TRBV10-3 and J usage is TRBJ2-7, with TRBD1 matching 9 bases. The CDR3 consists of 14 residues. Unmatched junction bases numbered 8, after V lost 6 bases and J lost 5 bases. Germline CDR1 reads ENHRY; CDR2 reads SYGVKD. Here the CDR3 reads CAISRDRVSNEQYF. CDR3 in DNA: TGTGCCATCAGCCGGGACAGGGTATCCAACGAGCAGTACTTC.

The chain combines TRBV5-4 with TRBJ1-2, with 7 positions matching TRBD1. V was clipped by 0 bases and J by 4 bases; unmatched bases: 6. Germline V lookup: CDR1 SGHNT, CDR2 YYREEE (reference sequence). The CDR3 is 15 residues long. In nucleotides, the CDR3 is TGTGCCAGCAGCTTGGAAGGGGGCCTGCTCTATGGCTACACCTTC. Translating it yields CASSLEGGLLYGYTF.

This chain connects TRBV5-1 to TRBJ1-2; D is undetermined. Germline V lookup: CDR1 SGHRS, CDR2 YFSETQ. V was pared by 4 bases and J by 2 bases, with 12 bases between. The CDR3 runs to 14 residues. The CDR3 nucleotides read TGCGCCAGCAGCCCTGTGACACAAAACTATGGCTACACCTTC. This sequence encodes CASSPVTQNYGYTF.

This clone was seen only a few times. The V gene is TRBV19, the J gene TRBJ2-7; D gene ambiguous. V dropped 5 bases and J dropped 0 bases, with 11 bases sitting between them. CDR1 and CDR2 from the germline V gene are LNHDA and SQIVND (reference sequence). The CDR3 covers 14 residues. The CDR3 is CASSQARNSYEQYF. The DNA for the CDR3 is TGTGCCAGTAGTCAAGCCCGAAACTCCTACGAGCAGTACTTC.

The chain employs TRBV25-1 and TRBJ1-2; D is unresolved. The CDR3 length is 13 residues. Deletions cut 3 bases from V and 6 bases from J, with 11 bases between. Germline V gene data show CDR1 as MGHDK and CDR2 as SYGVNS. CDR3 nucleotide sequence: TGTGCCAGCAGTGACAATATCGAGAATGGCTACACCTTC. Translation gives CASSDNIENGYTF.

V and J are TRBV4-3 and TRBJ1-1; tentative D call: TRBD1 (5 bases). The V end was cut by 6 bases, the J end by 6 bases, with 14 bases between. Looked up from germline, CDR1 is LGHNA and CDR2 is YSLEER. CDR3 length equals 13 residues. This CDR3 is CASSPGRVAEAFF. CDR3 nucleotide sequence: TGCGCCAGCAGTCCAGGCAGGGTCGCTGAAGCTTTCTTT.

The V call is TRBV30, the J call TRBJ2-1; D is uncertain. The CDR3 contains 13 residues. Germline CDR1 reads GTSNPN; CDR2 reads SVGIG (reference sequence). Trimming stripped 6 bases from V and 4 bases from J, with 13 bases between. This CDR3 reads CACSGSYYNEQFF. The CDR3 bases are TGTGCCTGCTCCGGGTCCTATTACAATGAGCAGTTCTTC.

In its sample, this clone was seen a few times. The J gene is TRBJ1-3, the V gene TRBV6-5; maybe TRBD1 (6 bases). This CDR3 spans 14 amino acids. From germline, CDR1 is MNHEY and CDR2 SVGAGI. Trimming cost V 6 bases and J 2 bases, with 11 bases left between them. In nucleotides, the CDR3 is TGTGCCAGCAGAGCCACAGGGCCTGGAAACACCATATATTTT. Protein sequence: CASRATGPGNTIYF.

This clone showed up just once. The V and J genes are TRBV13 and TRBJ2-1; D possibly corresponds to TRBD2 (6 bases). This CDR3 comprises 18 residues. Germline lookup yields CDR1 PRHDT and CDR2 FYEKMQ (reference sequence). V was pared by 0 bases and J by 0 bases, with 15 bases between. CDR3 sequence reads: CASSLGLVSGSSYNEQFF. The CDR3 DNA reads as TGTGCCAGCAGCTTAGGACTAGTTAGCGGAAGCTCCTACAATGAGCAGTTCTTC.

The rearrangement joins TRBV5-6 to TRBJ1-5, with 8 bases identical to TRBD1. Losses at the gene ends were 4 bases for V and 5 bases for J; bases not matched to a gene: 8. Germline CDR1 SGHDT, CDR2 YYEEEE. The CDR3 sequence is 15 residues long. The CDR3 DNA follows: TGTGCCAGCAGCCGGACAGGGAGAGACCATCAGCCCCAGCATTTT. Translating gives CASSRTGRDHQPQHF.

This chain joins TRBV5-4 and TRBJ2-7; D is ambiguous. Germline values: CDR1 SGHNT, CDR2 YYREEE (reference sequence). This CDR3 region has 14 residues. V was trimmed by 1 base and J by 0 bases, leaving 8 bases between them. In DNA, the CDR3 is TGTGCCAGCAGCTTGTCAGGTAGCTCCTACGAGCAGTACTTC. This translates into CASSLSGSSYEQYF.

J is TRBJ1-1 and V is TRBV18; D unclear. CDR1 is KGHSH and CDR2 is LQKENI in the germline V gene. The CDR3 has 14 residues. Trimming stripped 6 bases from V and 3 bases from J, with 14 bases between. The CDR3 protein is CASSLDITYTEAFF. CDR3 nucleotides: TGTGCCAGCTCCCTCGATATAACTTACACTGAAGCTTTCTTT.

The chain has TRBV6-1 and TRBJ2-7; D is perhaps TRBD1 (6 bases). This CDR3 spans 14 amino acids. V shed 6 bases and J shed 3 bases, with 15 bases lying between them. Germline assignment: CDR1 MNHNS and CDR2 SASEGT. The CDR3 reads CASRYREGSYEQYF. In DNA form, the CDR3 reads TGTGCCAGCAGATACAGGGAAGGAAGCTACGAGCAGTACTTC.

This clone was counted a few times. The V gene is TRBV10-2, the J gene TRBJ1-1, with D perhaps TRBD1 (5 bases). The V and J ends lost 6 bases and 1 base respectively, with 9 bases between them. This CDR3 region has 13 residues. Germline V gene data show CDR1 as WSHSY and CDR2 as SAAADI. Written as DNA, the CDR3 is TGCGCCAGCAGCCGGCAGGGGAACACTGAAGCTTTCTTT. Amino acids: CASSRQGNTEAFF.

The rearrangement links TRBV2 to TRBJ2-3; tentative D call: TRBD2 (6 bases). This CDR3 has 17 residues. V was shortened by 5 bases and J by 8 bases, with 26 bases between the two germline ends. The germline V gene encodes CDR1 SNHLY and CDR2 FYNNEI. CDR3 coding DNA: TGTGCCAGCAGTCCGCTCCTAGCAGGGACTCTCTTCGGTACGCAGTATTTT. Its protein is CASSPLLAGTLFGTQYF.

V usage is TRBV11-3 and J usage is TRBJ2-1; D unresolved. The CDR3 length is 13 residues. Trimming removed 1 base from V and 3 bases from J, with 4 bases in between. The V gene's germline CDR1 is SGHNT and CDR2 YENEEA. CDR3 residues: CASSLGDYNEQFF. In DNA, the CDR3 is TGTGCCAGCAGCTTAGGAGACTACAATGAGCAGTTCTTC.

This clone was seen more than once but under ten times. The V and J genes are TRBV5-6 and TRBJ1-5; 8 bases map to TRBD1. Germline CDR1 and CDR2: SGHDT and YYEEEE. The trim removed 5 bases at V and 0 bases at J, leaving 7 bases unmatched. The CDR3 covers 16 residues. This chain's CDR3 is CASSKRTGSSNQPQHF. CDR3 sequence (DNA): TGTGCCAGCAGTAAGAGGACAGGGAGTAGCAATCAGCCCCAGCATTTT.

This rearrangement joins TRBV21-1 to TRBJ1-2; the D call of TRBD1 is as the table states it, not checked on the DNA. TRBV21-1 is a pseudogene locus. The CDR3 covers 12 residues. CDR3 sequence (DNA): TGTGCCAAACACAGGGTTTTGGGTGGCTACACCTTC. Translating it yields CAKHRVLGGYTF.

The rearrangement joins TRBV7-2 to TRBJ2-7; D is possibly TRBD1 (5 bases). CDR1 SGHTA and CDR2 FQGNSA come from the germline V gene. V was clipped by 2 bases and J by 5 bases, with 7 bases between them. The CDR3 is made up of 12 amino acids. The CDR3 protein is CASSLWGDEQYF. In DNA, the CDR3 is TGTGCCAGCAGCTTATGGGGCGACGAGCAGTACTTC.

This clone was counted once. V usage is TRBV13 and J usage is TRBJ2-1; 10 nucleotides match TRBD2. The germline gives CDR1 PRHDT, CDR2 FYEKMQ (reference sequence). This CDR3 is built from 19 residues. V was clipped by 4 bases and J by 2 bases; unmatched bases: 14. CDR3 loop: CASSSRVVERGGAYNEQFF. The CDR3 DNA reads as TGTGCCAGCAGCTCCCGGGTGGTTGAGCGGGGGGGAGCCTACAATGAGCAGTTCTTC.

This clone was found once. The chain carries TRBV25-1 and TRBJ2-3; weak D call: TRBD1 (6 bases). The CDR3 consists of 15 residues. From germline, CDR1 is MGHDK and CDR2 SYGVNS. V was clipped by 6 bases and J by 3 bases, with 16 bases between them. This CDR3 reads CASSYRDLRTDTQYF. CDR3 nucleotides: TGTGCCAGCAGCTACAGGGATCTCCGGACAGATACGCAGTATTTT. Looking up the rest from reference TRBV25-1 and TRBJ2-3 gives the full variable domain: EADIYQTPRYLVIGTGKKITLECSQTMGHDKMYWYQQDPGMELHLIHYSYGVNSTEKGDLSSESTVSRIRTEHFPLTLESARPSHTSQYLCASSYRDLRTDTQYFGPGTRLTVL.

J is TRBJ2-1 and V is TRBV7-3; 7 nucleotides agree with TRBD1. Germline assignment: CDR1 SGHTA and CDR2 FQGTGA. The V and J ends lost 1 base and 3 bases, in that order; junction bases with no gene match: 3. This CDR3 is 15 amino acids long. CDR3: CASSLRSGGYNEQFF. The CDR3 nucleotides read TGTGCCAGCAGCTTAAGGTCAGGGGGCTACAATGAGCAGTTCTTC.

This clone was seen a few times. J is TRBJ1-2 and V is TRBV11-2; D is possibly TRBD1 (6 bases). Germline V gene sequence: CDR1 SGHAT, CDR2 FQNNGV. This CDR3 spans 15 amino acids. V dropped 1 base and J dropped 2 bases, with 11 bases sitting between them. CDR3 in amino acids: CASSLVTGWNYGYTF. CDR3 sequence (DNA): TGTGCCAGCAGCTTAGTCACAGGGTGGAACTATGGCTACACCTTC.

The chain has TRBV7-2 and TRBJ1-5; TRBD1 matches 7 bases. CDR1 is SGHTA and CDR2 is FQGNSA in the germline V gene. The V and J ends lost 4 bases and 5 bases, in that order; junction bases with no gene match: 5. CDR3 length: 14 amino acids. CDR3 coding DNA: TGTGCCAGCAGCTCCCGACAGGGCGATCAGCCCCAGCATTTT. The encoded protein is CASSSRQGDQPQHF.

The CDR3 reads CASSPLPGSNQPQHF. Written as DNA, the CDR3 is TGTGCCAGCTCACCACTTCCAGGGAGCAATCAGCCCCAGCATTTT. V gene TRBV18 combines with J gene TRBJ1-5; D possibly corresponds to TRBD1 (5 bases). The CDR3 runs to 15 residues. Between the trimmed V and J ends, which lost 1 base and 1 base, there was a span of 8 bases. CDR1 and CDR2 from the germline V gene are KGHSH and LQKENI.

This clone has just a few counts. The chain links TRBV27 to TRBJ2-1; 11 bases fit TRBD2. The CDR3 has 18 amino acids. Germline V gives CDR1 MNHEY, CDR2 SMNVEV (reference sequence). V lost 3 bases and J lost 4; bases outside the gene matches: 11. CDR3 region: CASSFSPTASGGYNEQFF. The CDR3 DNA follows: TGTGCCAGCAGTTTTTCCCCCACGGCTAGCGGGGGGTACAATGAGCAGTTCTTC.

The CDR3 DNA reads TGTGCCAGCATCAACAGGTTAACCTACAATGAGCAGTTCTTC. Translating it yields CASINRLTYNEQFF. This chain uses TRBV7-9 with TRBJ2-1, with D possibly being TRBD1 (5 bases). CDR1 is SEHNR, CDR2 FQNEAQ, per germline (reference sequence). The CDR3 extends over 14 amino acids. V was trimmed by 7 bases and J by 2 bases, leaving 12 bases between them.